The 23 T cell receptor beta chains below all came from one sample that was sequenced in a study of T-cell memory formation after mild COVID-19. Each CDR3 protein gets one entry after TCRdb re-called the 5' RACE reads with MiXCR. Of roughly 410,000 distinct CDR3 sequences listed, roughly 24% are singletons. The sample comprised PBMCs or a T cell subset sorted from them (not recorded which). The receptors stem from an adult woman who had mild COVID-19 (a few samples of this study predate the infection). Cell type and time point are not known.

This clonotype was picked up a small number of times. This chain links TRBV6-5 with TRBJ2-1, with D perhaps TRBD2 (6 bases). Per the germline V gene, CDR1 is MNHEY and CDR2 is SVGAGI. The CDR3 runs to 13 residues. Trimming pared 5 bases from V and 6 bases from J, leaving 11 bases between. CDR3 sequence reads: CASSTMGGNEQFF. The CDR3 coding sequence is TGTGCCAGCAGTACCATGGGGGGCAATGAGCAGTTCTTC.

This clonotype was seen only a few times. The chain combines TRBV6-2 or TRBV6-3 with TRBJ2-6; 7 bases fit TRBD1. The CDR3 length is 13 residues. CDR1 and CDR2 (germline): MNHEY, SVGEGT. V was pared by 6 bases and J by 8 bases, with 4 bases of the junction left unmatched. The CDR3 loop reads CASRSQGTNVLTF. CDR3 in DNA: TGTGCCAGCAGATCACAGGGGACCAACGTCCTGACTTTC.

This clonotype turned up a few times. This chain connects TRBV5-1 to TRBJ2-7; possible D gene TRBD1, 6 bases. The CDR3 consists of 14 residues. CDR1 and CDR2 from the germline V gene are SGHRS and YFSETQ. Deletions cut 2 bases from V and 5 bases from J, with 14 bases between. For the CDR3, the DNA is TGCGCCAGCAGCTTCAGGGGTGGTGGGAACGAGCAGTACTTC. It specifies CASSFRGGGNEQYF.

This clonotype turned up a few times. The V and J genes are TRBV18 and TRBJ2-7, with D perhaps matching TRBD2 (5 bases). The CDR3 is made up of 15 amino acids. Trimming took 2 bases from V and 6 from J, leaving 17 bases between them. Germline V gene data show CDR1 as KGHSH and CDR2 as LQKENI. The CDR3 protein is CASSPDLGGSGEQYF. The CDR3 DNA follows: TGTGCCAGCTCACCAGACCTGGGCGGGTCTGGCGAGCAGTACTTC.

The table lists this clonotype with a few counts. The rearrangement uses TRBV7-2 and TRBJ2-7; 7 bases align to TRBD1. CDR3 length: 15 residues. V shed 5 bases and J 6 bases; nucleotides not matched to a gene: 13. Germline loops: CDR1 SGHTA, CDR2 FQGNSA. CDR3 nucleotide sequence: TGTGCCAGCAGCCCCCCCGGTAGACAGGGTGCCGAGCAGTACTTC. This codes for CASSPPGRQGAEQYF.

V and J are TRBV20-1 and TRBJ2-7, with D perhaps matching TRBD1 (5 bases). The CDR3 is made up of 16 amino acids. Germline CDR1 and CDR2: DFQATT and SNEGSKA (reference sequence). Trimming pared 0 bases from V and 3 bases from J, leaving 18 bases between. The CDR3 loop reads CSARDREPSGLYEQYF. In DNA, the CDR3 is TGCAGTGCTAGAGATCGAGAACCGTCAGGGCTCTACGAGCAGTACTTC.

The sample holds a few counts of this clonotype. The chain couples TRBV7-9 to TRBJ1-2; D uncertain. The CDR3 has 15 residues. The germline CDR1 and CDR2 sequences are SEHNR and FQNEAQ (reference sequence). V lost 5 bases and J lost 5, with 18 bases in between. The CDR3 loop reads CASSARRPHGYGYTF. CDR3 in DNA: TGTGCCAGCAGCGCCCGAAGGCCCCACGGATATGGCTACACCTTC.

The gene calls are TRBV6-2 or TRBV6-3 and TRBJ1-6, with 7 bases matching TRBD1. The CDR3 has 15 amino acids. Looked up from germline, CDR1 is MNHEY and CDR2 is SVGEGT. J gave up 6 bases and V 5 bases, and 7 bases lay outside the gene matches. CDR3 amino acids: CASSARGIGNSPLHF. CDR3 coding DNA: TGTGCCAGCAGTGCCAGGGGGATAGGTAATTCACCCCTCCACTTT.

V usage is TRBV6-6 and J usage is TRBJ1-5; D is ambiguous. Per the germline V gene, CDR1 is MNHNY and CDR2 is SVGAGI (reference sequence). V lost 0 bases, J lost 9 bases, and 9 bases lay in between. This CDR3 is built from 13 residues. Here the CDR3 reads CASSYSKVAPQHF. The CDR3 nucleotides read TGTGCCAGCAGTTACTCGAAGGTGGCGCCCCAGCATTTT.

The genes are TRBV14 and TRBJ2-6; D call uncertain. Trimming cost V 2 bases and J 2 bases, with 7 bases left between them. The germline gives CDR1 SGHDN, CDR2 FVKESK. The CDR3 is 15 amino acids. The CDR3 loop reads CASSQFQTGANVLTF. Written as DNA, the CDR3 is TGTGCCAGCAGCCAATTCCAGACTGGGGCCAACGTCCTGACTTTC.

This chain connects TRBV20-1 to TRBJ1-1, with D uncertain. Trimming stripped 5 bases from V and 4 bases from J, with 20 bases between. Germline V gene sequence: CDR1 DFQATT, CDR2 SNEGSKA (reference sequence). The CDR3 spans 15 residues. DNA for the CDR3: TGCAGTGCTCCGAATTCACACCGGATGTCCACTGAAGCTTTCTTT. Translation gives CSAPNSHRMSTEAFF.

The chain couples TRBV5-1 to TRBJ2-6, with D unclear. The V gene lost 0 bases and the J gene lost 2 bases, with 15 bases spanning the gap. The germline gives CDR1 SGHRS, CDR2 YFSETQ. This CDR3 is built from 18 residues. DNA of the CDR3: TGCGCCAGCAGCTTGGTCTATCGGGTAGGAGCTGGGGCCAACGTCCTGACTTTC. Translation gives CASSLVYRVGAGANVLTF.

V gene TRBV7-6 combines with J gene TRBJ2-5; 10 bases are shared with TRBD1. This CDR3 contains 15 residues. Germline V gives CDR1 SGHVS, CDR2 FNYEAQ. The trim removed 5 bases at V and 3 bases at J, leaving 6 bases unmatched. The CDR3 spells CASSPPGTGEETQYF. CDR3 sequence (DNA): TGTGCCAGCAGCCCCCCGGGGACAGGGGAAGAGACCCAGTACTTC. Together with reference TRBV7-6 and TRBJ2-5, the CDR3 gives the full variable domain: GAGVSQSPRYKVTKRGQDVALRCDPISGHVSLYWYRQALGQGPEFLTYFNYEAQQDKSGLPNDRFSAERPEGSISTLTIQRTEQRDSAMYRCASSPPGTGEETQYFGPGTRLLVL.

This chain connects TRBV6-6 to TRBJ1-5; D may be TRBD1 (6 bases). Trimming stripped 4 bases from V and 3 bases from J, with 16 bases between. Germline V lookup: CDR1 MNHNY, CDR2 SVGAGI (reference sequence). This CDR3 has 16 amino acids. CDR3 sequence: CASSLPQGTLNQPQHF. The CDR3 DNA reads TGTGCCAGCAGTTTGCCCCAGGGGACCCTCAATCAGCCCCAGCATTTT.

The sample holds a few counts of this clonotype. V is TRBV3-1 and J is TRBJ2-2; TRBD2 agrees at 7 bases. V lost 8 bases and J lost 1; bases outside the gene matches: 7. Germline CDR1 is LGHDT and CDR2 is YNNKEL (reference sequence). The CDR3 totals 15 residues. The CDR3 DNA follows: TGTGCCAGCGCGATAACGGGAGGGAACACCGGGGAGCTGTTTTTT. Translation: CASAITGGNTGELFF. The whole variable domain, filled in from reference TRBV3-1 and TRBJ2-2, reads DTAVSQTPKYLVTQMGNDKSIKCEQNLGHDTMYWYKQDSKKFLKIMFSYNNKELIINETVPNRFSPKSPDKAHLNLHINSLELGDSAVYFCASAITGGNTGELFFGEGSRLTVL.

This clonotype was found a few times. The J gene is TRBJ1-5, the V gene TRBV7-8; unclear D gene. The CDR3 totals 12 residues. The V end lost 5 bases, the J end lost 6 bases, and 8 bases lay between the germline ends. Per germline, CDR1 SGHVS and CDR2 FQNEAQ. The CDR3 spells CASSHPSQPQHF. The CDR3 DNA reads as TGTGCCAGCAGCCACCCAAGTCAGCCCCAGCATTTT.

This clonotype was seen only a few times. The chain couples TRBV30 to TRBJ2-2; D is perhaps TRBD2 (6 bases). This CDR3 is 13 amino acids long. From germline, CDR1 is GTSNPN and CDR2 SVGIG (reference sequence). V was clipped by 5 bases and J by 0 bases, with 7 bases between them. The CDR3 nucleotides read TGTGCCTGGGCGGGACCGAACACCGGGGAGCTGTTTTTT. Its protein product is CAWAGPNTGELFF.

This clonotype turned up a few times. The chain links TRBV18 to TRBJ2-7; no clear D. CDR3 length: 14 amino acids. V was clipped by 2 bases and J by 0 bases, with 8 bases between them. Germline CDR1 reads KGHSH; CDR2 reads LQKENI. CDR3 sequence (DNA): TGTGCCAGCTCACCAGACTTTAGCTCCTACGAGCAGTACTTC. Its translation is CASSPDFSSYEQYF.

The chain combines TRBV19 with TRBJ2-7; D is uncertain. Germline V lookup: CDR1 LNHDA, CDR2 SQIVND (reference sequence). Trimming removed 0 bases at V and 5 bases at J, with 8 bases between. The CDR3 runs to 13 residues. The CDR3 is CASSIDLWDEQYF. The CDR3 coding sequence is TGTGCCAGTAGTATAGATCTATGGGACGAGCAGTACTTC.

The CDR3 protein is CASSYDLGLGQTYEQYF. The CDR3 nucleotides read TGTGCCAGCAGTTACGACCTAGGACTAGGGCAAACCTACGAGCAGTACTTC. The chain combines TRBV6-5 with TRBJ2-7, with 7 nucleotides matching TRBD2. The CDR3 consists of 17 residues. The trim removed 2 bases at V and 2 bases at J, leaving 12 bases unmatched. Germline V gene data show CDR1 as MNHEY and CDR2 as SVGAGI.

This chain connects TRBV27 to TRBJ2-7; 9 bases are shared with TRBD1. Germline loops: CDR1 MNHEY, CDR2 SMNVEV (reference sequence). After removal of 3 bases from V and 3 bases from J, the junction contained 3 bases not matched to a gene. The CDR3 extends over 14 amino acids. For the CDR3, the DNA is TGTGCCAGCAGTTTCCGACAGGGGGTCTACGAGCAGTACTTC. This codes for CASSFRQGVYEQYF.

There are a few counts of this clonotype. The chain links TRBV7-9 to TRBJ2-1, with 10 nucleotides matching TRBD2. The CDR3 runs 17 residues. V trimming: 4 bases; J trimming: 9 bases; junction bases outside the gene matches: 15. The germline V gene encodes CDR1 SEHNR and CDR2 FQNEAQ (reference sequence). The DNA for the CDR3 is TGTGCCAGCAGCTCCGTAGCGGGAGGCCCTTCAGAGGTTGAGCAGTTCTTC. This codes for CASSSVAGGPSEVEQFF.

The DNA for the CDR3 is TGTGCCAGCAGCCAATCGCTGCTCAGGTGGGATTCACCCCTCCACTTT. It codes for CASSQSLLRWDSPLHF. The chain uses TRBV4-2 and TRBJ1-6; D is ambiguous. CDR1 is LGHNA, CDR2 YNFKEQ, per germline. V lost 2 bases to trimming and J lost 8 bases, with 16 bases between them. The CDR3 loop spans 16 amino acids.